The clone carrying this T cell receptor beta chain was seen once. As yet, its antigen is unknown. The data originate from a study of T cell responses to AZD1222 COVID-19 vaccine. The study's findings and limits: At study baseline, merely five or six AZD1222 recipients were seropositive. Across spike, vaccine-associated CD4 TCRs were found, dominant at 160-218 and 743-854. Most donors were white British and more were female, and clonal diversity was possibly underestimated.

The assay was immunoSEQ multiplex PCR, and TCRdb's table has in-frame clones only and misses some. The repertoire holds about 120,000 clones, with roughly 90% as singletons. The V and J ends lost 1 base and 3 bases respectively, with 9 bases between them. Germline values: CDR1 LNHDA, CDR2 SQIVND (reference sequence). The CDR3 is 15 amino acids. The sequences come from peripheral blood, collected 28 days after the second AZD1222 dose. The receptor was derived from an adult who received the AZD1222 COVID-19 vaccine. This chain uses TRBV19 with TRBJ2-2; no clear D gene. The CDR3 here is CASSIGPGDTGELFF. The CDR3, as DNA: TGTGCCAGTAGTATAGGGCCAGGAGACACCGGGGAGCTGTTTTTT.